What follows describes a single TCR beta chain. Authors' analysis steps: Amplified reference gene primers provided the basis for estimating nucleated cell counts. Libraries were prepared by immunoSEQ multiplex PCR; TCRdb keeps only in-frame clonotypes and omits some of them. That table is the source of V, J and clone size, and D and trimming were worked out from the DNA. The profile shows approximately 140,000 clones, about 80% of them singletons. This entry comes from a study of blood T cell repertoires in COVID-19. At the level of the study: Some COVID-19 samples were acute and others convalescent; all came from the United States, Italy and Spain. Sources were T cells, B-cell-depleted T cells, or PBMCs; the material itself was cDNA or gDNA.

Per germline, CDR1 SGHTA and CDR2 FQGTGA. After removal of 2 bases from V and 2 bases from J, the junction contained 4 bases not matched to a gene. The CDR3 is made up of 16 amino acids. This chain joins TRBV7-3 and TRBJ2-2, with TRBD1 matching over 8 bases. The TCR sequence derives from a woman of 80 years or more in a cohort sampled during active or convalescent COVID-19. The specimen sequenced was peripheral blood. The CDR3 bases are TGTGCCAGCAGCTTACAGGGGGCAGCTAACACCGGGGAGCTGTTTTTT. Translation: CASSLQGAANTGELFF.